A selection of T cell receptor beta chains follows, all from one sample in a study of blood T cell repertoires in COVID-19. This table comes from immunoSEQ multiplex PCR, and its TCRdb copy is limited to in-frame clones, with some not included. This sample has some 100,000 clones; 88% occur once, and the top ten carry roughly 6%. Sequenced: peripheral blood. The receptor source for this set is a woman aged 55-70 years with acute or convalescent COVID-19. Both conserved end residues are part of each CDR3. Fields, in order: CDR3 DNA, CDR3 protein, clone size, J gene, V gene, D gene. A D gene is named only where the DNA matches it firmly. Part of the rows lack a size; the others show once, few, many or a class for expanded clones.

TGTGCCAGCAGCACCGGACAGCAACACTATGGCTACACCTTC CASSTGQQHYGYTF few TRBJ1-2 TRBV5-4 NA
TGTGCCAGCAGCCCCCTAGTCCGCGGCCCCACTGAAGCTTTCTTT CASSPLVRGPTEAFF NA TRBJ1-1 TRBV7-9 NA
TGTGCCAGCAGTCCCAGGGAACCTCCCTCCTATGGCTACACCTTC CASSPREPPSYGYTF NA TRBJ1-2 TRBV2 NA
TGTGCCAGCAGCCGGGGGTGGCGGGAGGGTATGTTCTTC CASSRGWREGMFF NA TRBJ2-1 TRBV9 TRBD2
TGCGCCAGCAGCTTCGGAGGTGGTGTCGACGAGCAGTACTTC CASSFGGGVDEQYF NA TRBJ2-7 TRBV5-1 NA
TGTGCCAGTAGTGCGGACAGGGGGCTTGGCTACACCTTC CASSADRGLGYTF NA TRBJ1-2 TRBV19 TRBD1
TGTGCCATCAATACAGGGGAAAGGAACACTGAAGCTTTCTTT CAINTGERNTEAFF NA TRBJ1-1 TRBV2 TRBD1
TGTGCCAGCAAAAACAGGGTCGGGACCCAGTACTTC CASKNRVGTQYF NA TRBJ2-5 TRBV12-3/TRBV12-4 NA
TGTGCCAGCAGCCCTTCGGTCCGCGGCACCTACAATGAGCAGTTCTTC CASSPSVRGTYNEQFF NA TRBJ2-1 TRBV9 NA
TGTGCCAGTACCAATCGCCCACAGCTTCCCCCAAATGAGCAGTTCTTC CASTNRPQLPPNEQFF NA TRBJ2-1 TRBV19 NA
TGTGCCAGCAGCTTCGGGACAGGGTATGATCAGCCCCAGCATTTT CASSFGTGYDQPQHF NA TRBJ1-5 TRBV13 TRBD1
TGTGCCAGCAGCCCCCAGACTAGCCGAGGCTCCTACAATGAGCAGTTCTTC CASSPQTSRGSYNEQFF NA TRBJ2-1 TRBV7-2 TRBD2
TGCACCAGCAGCCAAGAGGGGGCAATTGAGCAGTTCTTC CTSSQEGAIEQFF NA TRBJ2-1 TRBV1 NA
TGCGCCAGCAGTCCTAGCGGGAGCCGAGAGACCCAGTACTTC CASSPSGSRETQYF NA TRBJ2-5 TRBV4-1 TRBD2
TGTGCCAGCAGCCTCGAACCGGCGAACACCGGGGAGCTGTTTTTT CASSLEPANTGELFF NA TRBJ2-2 TRBV9 NA
TGTGCCAGCAGTTTATCTTCCGGGACTATGAACACCGGGGAGCTGTTTTTT CASSLSSGTMNTGELFF NA TRBJ2-2 TRBV27 TRBD2
TGTGCCAGCAGCGCCGGGTTTAGTATATCCGGGGTCTACGATACGCAGTATTTT CASSAGFSISGVYDTQYF NA TRBJ2-3 TRBV11-3 NA
TGTGCCAGCAGTGAATGGGGGGTTGGTAATCAGCCCCAGCATTTT CASSEWGVGNQPQHF NA TRBJ1-5 TRBV2 NA
TGTGCCAGTAGTGGCCGACAGGGGGCGGTTGGCAATGAGCAGTTCTTC CASSGRQGAVGNEQFF NA TRBJ2-1 TRBV19 TRBD1
TGTGCCAGCAGCCCTCTCGCGGGAGGCGGCACAGATACGCAGTATTTT CASSPLAGGGTDTQYF NA TRBJ2-3 TRBV9 TRBD2
TGTGCCACCAGCAGAGAAATAGGTTTAGCGGGAGAGAATAATGAGCAGTTCTTC CATSREIGLAGENNEQFF NA TRBJ2-1 TRBV15 TRBD2
TGTGCCAGCAGCCAAGGTCTAGGGGACGGGGAGCTGTTTTTT CASSQGLGDGELFF NA TRBJ2-2 TRBV3-1/TRBV3-2 NA
TGCGCCAGCCTGGGACAGACCAACACCGGGGAGCTGTTTTTT CASLGQTNTGELFF NA TRBJ2-2 TRBV5-1 TRBD1
TGCGCCAGCAGTGACAGGGGGCTCGGCTACACCTTC CASSDRGLGYTF NA TRBJ1-2 TRBV10-2 TRBD1
TGTGCCTGGAGTGTAAGTAGCAATGAGCAGTTCTTC CAWSVSSNEQFF NA TRBJ2-1 TRBV30 NA
TGTGCCAGCAGCTTAGAGGCTAGGGGGGAGCAGTTCTTC CASSLEARGEQFF NA TRBJ2-1 TRBV11-3 NA
TGTGCCAGCATCTCCGGGACAGCGAGTTTCTCTGGAAACACCATATATTTT CASISGTASFSGNTIYF NA TRBJ1-3 TRBV28 TRBD1
TGCGCCAGCAGCCAAGTCGAGGGCGGGAGAAGATACACCGGGGAGCTGTTTTTT CASSQVEGGRRYTGELFF NA TRBJ2-2 TRBV4-1 TRBD2
TGTGCCAGCAGTCTACGGAGGAGCGATGAGCAGTTCTTC CASSLRRSDEQFF few TRBJ2-1 TRBV6-5 NA
TGTGCCAGCAGCTTACTTGGACAGGGAGAATATGGCTACACCTTC CASSLLGQGEYGYTF NA TRBJ1-2 TRBV7-9 TRBD1
TGTGCCAGTAATACGGTCTACGAGCAGTACTTC CASNTVYEQYF NA TRBJ2-7 TRBV19 NA
TGCAGCGCCCGCGGACTAGCGGGAGCCCACAATGAGCAGTTCTTC CSARGLAGAHNEQFF once TRBJ2-1 TRBV29-1 TRBD2
TGTGCCAGCAGTGAAGCGGCCTTGCAAGAGACCCAGTACTTC CASSEAALQETQYF NA TRBJ2-5 TRBV6-1 NA
TGTGCCAGCAGCTTAGGGGTGGGCCAGCCCCAGCATTTT CASSLGVGQPQHF once TRBJ1-5 TRBV7-6 NA
TGTGCCAGCAGCTGGGGGGGGAAGGGTTCCTACAATGAGCAGTTCTTC CASSWGGKGSYNEQFF NA TRBJ2-1 TRBV21-1 NA
TGCGCCAGCAGAGCCGCCGGGACAGGGTACACTGAAGCTTTCTTT CASRAAGTGYTEAFF NA TRBJ1-1 TRBV5-1 TRBD1
TGCGCCAACGTGTTGGGGACAGGGGAGGACACCGGGGAGCTGTTTTTT CANVLGTGEDTGELFF NA TRBJ2-2 TRBV10-2 TRBD1
TGTGCCAGCAGTTTGAGGCTGACAGGGTCGACACCCCTCCACTTT CASSLRLTGSTPLHF NA TRBJ1-6 TRBV28 TRBD1
TGTGCCAGCAGCTTGCAGGAGGAAGAATCCTTAGGGGATACGCAGTATTTT CASSLQEEESLGDTQYF few TRBJ2-3 TRBV12-1 NA
TGCAGCGTGGCTAGCACTGAGACCCAGTACTTC CSVASTETQYF NA TRBJ2-5 TRBV29-1 NA
TGCGCCAGCAGCCCCGGACTAGGTCAAGGCGAGCAGTACTTC CASSPGLGQGEQYF NA TRBJ2-7 TRBV5-1 TRBD2
TGTGCCAGCAGCTTGGCACTAGCGGCGAACACCGGGGAGCTGTTTTTT CASSLALAANTGELFF NA TRBJ2-2 TRBV5-4 TRBD2
TGTGCCAGCTCACCAGGGGGGGGCAATCAGCCCCAGCATTTT CASSPGGGNQPQHF NA TRBJ1-5 TRBV18 NA